The 20 T cell receptor beta chains in this list originate from one sample, sequenced in a study of blood T cell repertoires in COVID-19. Clones were sequenced by immunoSEQ multiplex PCR, and TCRdb holds only the in-frame ones, with some missing. The table records about 73,000 clones, more than 60% of them present only once. Sequencing was done on a sample of peripheral blood. These receptors were taken from a man aged 55-75 years with acute or convalescent COVID-19.

The chain combines TRBV7-7 with TRBJ2-5, with a possible D match to TRBD1 (6 bases). Trimming shortened V by 3 bases and J by 1 base, and 12 bases separated the two germline ends. The length of the CDR3 is 15 residues. The germline CDR1 and CDR2 sequences are SSHAT and FNYEAQ (reference sequence). Here the CDR3 reads CASSLSRDTQETQYF. CDR3 DNA: TGTGCCAGCAGCTTGAGCCGGGACACCCAAGAGACCCAGTACTTC. Filled out from reference TRBV7-7 and TRBJ2-5, the complete variable domain reads GAGVSQSPRYKVTKRGQDVTLRCDPISSHATLYWYQQALGQGPEFLTYFNYEAQPDKSGLPSDRFSAERPEGSISTLTIQRTEQRDSAMYRCASSLSRDTQETQYFGPGTRLLVL.

CDR3 DNA: TGCGCCAGCAGCTTAGTAACCAGCGGGGGGTTGGATTACACAGATACGCAGTATTTT. It encodes CASSLVTSGGLDYTDTQYF. The V and J genes are TRBV5-1 and TRBJ2-3; 9 bases map to TRBD2. CDR1 and CDR2 (germline): SGHRS, YFSETQ. With 2 bases clipped from V and 2 bases from J, the junction kept 15 bases outside the gene matches. This CDR3 region has 19 residues.

J is TRBJ1-2 and V is TRBV28; TRBD1 matches 9 bases. V dropped 7 bases and J dropped 2; count of bases not matched to a gene: 5. CDR3 length: 14 amino acids. Germline lookup yields CDR1 MDHEN and CDR2 SYDVKM. The CDR3 sequence: CASNLDRGNYGYTF. The CDR3 nucleotides are TGTGCCAGCAATCTTGACAGGGGGAACTATGGCTACACCTTC.

This clone was seen many times. In the same sample, other DNA sequences code for this CDR3. The V gene is TRBV3-1 (or the pseudogene TRBV3-2), the J gene TRBJ2-7; TRBD1 agrees at 7 bases. This CDR3 has 14 amino acids. The germline gives CDR1 LGHDT, CDR2 YNNKEL (reference sequence). With 3 bases clipped from V and 4 bases from J, the junction kept 6 bases outside the gene matches. The DNA of the CDR3 is TGTGCCAGCAGCCAGGCAGGGGGAAGGTACGAGCAGTACTTC. This encodes CASSQAGGRYEQYF.

V usage is TRBV11-2 and J usage is TRBJ1-4; 7 nucleotides align to TRBD1. Germline V gene sequence: CDR1 SGHAT, CDR2 FQNNGV. This CDR3 spans 19 amino acids. Unmatched junction bases numbered 10, after V lost 0 bases and J lost 0 bases. The DNA for the CDR3 is TGTGCCAGCAGCTTAGACAGGGACAGCTACACTACAACTAATGAAAAACTGTTTTTT. This gives the protein CASSLDRDSYTTTNEKLFF.

V usage is TRBV5-1 and J usage is TRBJ2-6; D is perhaps TRBD2 (7 bases). The germline gives CDR1 SGHRS, CDR2 YFSETQ. The CDR3 has 19 residues. Trimming took 0 bases from V and 0 from J, leaving 16 bases between them. Written as DNA, the CDR3 is TGCGCCAGCAGCTTGGTTAACGACGGGGGGCACTCTGGGGCCAACGTCCTGACTTTC. This codes for CASSLVNDGGHSGANVLTF.

This clone was seen a few times. This sequence joins TRBV10-1 and TRBJ2-7; tentative D call: TRBD1 (5 bases). This CDR3 is built from 15 residues. The V and J ends lost 0 bases and 5 bases respectively, with 14 bases between them. CDR1 and CDR2 (germline): WNHNN, SYGVQD (reference sequence). The CDR3 spells CASSESGSAGNEQYF. DNA for the CDR3: TGCGCCAGCAGTGAGTCGGGGTCAGCAGGGAACGAGCAGTACTTC.

V and J are TRBV28 and TRBJ2-1; 7 bases map to TRBD2. Germline V gene lookup returns CDR1 MDHEN and CDR2 SYDVKM. This CDR3 has 13 amino acids. The V gene end was trimmed by 5 bases and the J gene end by 9 bases; junction bases not matched to a gene: 7. CDR3 in amino acids: CASSRTSSGEQFF. The CDR3 nucleotides are TGTGCCAGCAGTCGGACTAGTAGTGGTGAGCAGTTCTTC.

CDR3 amino acids: CASSQVRKLGREKLFF. CDR3 nucleotide sequence: TGTGCCAGCAGCCAAGTAAGAAAGCTAGGAAGGGAAAAACTGTTTTTT. V usage is TRBV3-1 (or the pseudogene TRBV3-2) and J usage is TRBJ1-4; D gene uncertain. Per the germline V gene, CDR1 is LGHDT and CDR2 is YNNKEL (reference sequence). The length of the CDR3 is 16 residues. V lost 1 base and J lost 8, with 17 bases in between.

The V gene is TRBV7-6, the J gene TRBJ2-1, with TRBD2 matching over 9 bases. The CDR3 has 17 amino acids. Germline CDR1 SGHVS, CDR2 FNYEAQ. Losses at the gene ends were 2 bases for V and 3 bases for J; bases not matched to a gene: 8. The CDR3 sequence: CASSLSRGGGLYNEQFF. In DNA, the CDR3 is TGTGCCAGCAGCTTATCGCGGGGGGGCGGACTCTACAATGAGCAGTTCTTC. The full variable domain, rest sourced from reference TRBV7-6 and TRBJ2-1, is GAGVSQSPRYKVTKRGQDVALRCDPISGHVSLYWYRQALGQGPEFLTYFNYEAQQDKSGLPNDRFSAERPEGSISTLTIQRTEQRDSAMYRCASSLSRGGGLYNEQFFGPGTRLTVL.

The rearrangement links TRBV5-1 to TRBJ2-4, with D maybe TRBD2 (6 bases). The CDR3 extends over 14 amino acids. V lost 7 bases and J lost 6, with 17 bases in between. Germline assignment: CDR1 SGHRS and CDR2 YFSETQ. This CDR3 is CASQVGLGGNIQYF. CDR3 DNA sequence: TGCGCCAGCCAGGTCGGGCTGGGGGGAAACATTCAGTACTTC. The complete variable domain, with remaining parts taken from reference TRBV5-1 and TRBJ2-4, reads KAGVTQTPRYLIKTRGQQVTLSCSPISGHRSVSWYQQTPGQGLQFLFEYFSETQRNKGNFPGRFSGRQFSNSRSEMNVSTLELGDSALYLCASQVGLGGNIQYFGAGTRLSVL.

This sequence joins TRBV5-1 and TRBJ2-7; 9 bases are a match to TRBD1. The CDR3 has 15 amino acids. Looked up from germline, CDR1 is SGHRS and CDR2 is YFSETQ. With V trimmed by 4 bases and J by 6 bases, 11 bases remained unmatched. This chain's CDR3 is CASSPRDRVVGEQYF. The CDR3 DNA is TGCGCCAGCAGCCCCCGGGACAGGGTGGTCGGCGAGCAGTACTTC.

Only a few counts were recorded for this clone. The chain links TRBV10-3 to TRBJ2-1, with 10 bases fitting TRBD2. This CDR3 contains 14 residues. The germline V gene encodes CDR1 ENHRY and CDR2 SYGVKD. V gave up 7 bases and J gave up 4 bases; unmatched junction bases: 4. CDR3 bases: TGTGCCATCAATAGCGGGGGGCCATACAATGAGCAGTTCTTC. This codes for CAINSGGPYNEQFF.

J is TRBJ1-6 and V is TRBV4-1; TRBD1 might be the D (5 bases). V was cut by 0 bases and J by 13 bases, with 19 bases left in between. The CDR3 sequence is 16 residues long. The germline CDR1 and CDR2 sequences are MGHRA and YSYEKL. The CDR3 DNA follows: TGCGCCAGCAGCCAAGACATGGCCCGGTGGGAGGGGCCCCTCCACTTT. Encoded protein: CASSQDMARWEGPLHF.

The chain couples TRBV19 to TRBJ2-7, with TRBD2 as a possible D gene (5 bases). CDR1 and CDR2 from the germline V gene are LNHDA and SQIVND (reference sequence). The V gene lost 4 bases and the J gene lost 3 bases, with 19 bases spanning the gap. The CDR3 covers 16 residues. CDR3 residues: CASSRNERAGYYEQYF. CDR3 nucleotide sequence: TGTGCCAGTAGTAGGAACGAGAGGGCCGGCTACTACGAGCAGTACTTC.

The chain uses TRBV5-1 and TRBJ1-2; D gene ambiguous. The CDR3 is made up of 15 amino acids. Per the germline V gene, CDR1 is SGHRS and CDR2 is YFSETQ. V lost 4 bases and J 6 bases, leaving 19 bases between the germline ends. The CDR3 coding sequence is TGCGCCAGCAGCGTACTGGGGTTTGTTAGCGATGGCTACACCTTC. Translation: CASSVLGFVSDGYTF.

J is TRBJ2-7 and V is TRBV5-5; TRBD1 matches 7 bases. The CDR3 length is 15 residues. Germline values: CDR1 SGHKS, CDR2 YYEKEE (reference sequence). Trimming removed 1 base from V and 5 bases from J; junction bases left unmatched: 9. CDR3 DNA sequence: TGTGCCAGCAGCTTGAGTGGCAGGGGGATGCACGAGCAGTACTTC. Its translation is CASSLSGRGMHEQYF.

This clone has a handful of counts. V and J are TRBV6-2 or TRBV6-3 and TRBJ1-5; 7 bases are a match to TRBD1. CDR1 and CDR2 (germline): MNHEY, SVGEGT. This CDR3 is 18 amino acids long. J lost 0 bases, V lost 2 bases, and 10 bases had no gene match. The CDR3 DNA sequence: TGTGCCAGCAGTTACGAGTTGACAGGGTTATATAGCAATCAGCCCCAGCATTTT. Translation gives CASSYELTGLYSNQPQHF.

This chain links TRBV24-1 with TRBJ1-1, with D hard to call. Germline loops: CDR1 KGHDR, CDR2 SFDVKD. Trimming left V 2 bases short and J 4 bases short, with 7 bases between. The CDR3 has 13 amino acids. This chain's CDR3 is CATSDWAGTEAFF. The CDR3 nucleotides read TGTGCCACCAGTGATTGGGCAGGCACTGAAGCTTTCTTT.

V and J are TRBV9 and TRBJ2-1; TRBD2 matches 10 bases. Per germline, CDR1 SGDLS and CDR2 YYNGEE. V gave up 0 bases and J gave up 8 bases; unmatched junction bases: 8. The CDR3 has 16 amino acids. The CDR3: CASSVEAGGLSDEQFF. Written as DNA, the CDR3 is TGTGCCAGCAGCGTAGAAGCGGGGGGGCTCTCCGATGAGCAGTTCTTC.